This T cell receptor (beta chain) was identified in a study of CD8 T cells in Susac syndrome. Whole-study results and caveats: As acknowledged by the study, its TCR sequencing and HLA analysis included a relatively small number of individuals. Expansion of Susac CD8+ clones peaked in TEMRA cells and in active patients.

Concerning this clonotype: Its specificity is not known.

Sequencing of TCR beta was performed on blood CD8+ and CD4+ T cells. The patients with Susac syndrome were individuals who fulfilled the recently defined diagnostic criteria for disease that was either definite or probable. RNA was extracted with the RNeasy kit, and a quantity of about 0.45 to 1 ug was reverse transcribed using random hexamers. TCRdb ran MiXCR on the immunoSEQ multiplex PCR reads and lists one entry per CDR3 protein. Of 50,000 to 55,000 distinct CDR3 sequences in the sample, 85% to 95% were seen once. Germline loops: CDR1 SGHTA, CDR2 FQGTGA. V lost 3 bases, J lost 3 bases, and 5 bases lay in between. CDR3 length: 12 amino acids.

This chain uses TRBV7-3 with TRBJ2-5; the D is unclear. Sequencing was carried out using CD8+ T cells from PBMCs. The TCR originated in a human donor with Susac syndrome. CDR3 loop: CASSLREETQYF. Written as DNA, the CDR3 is TGTGCCAGCAGCTTGCGTGAAGAGACCCAGTACTTC.